The following is a TCR beta chain sequence with its context. The record originates from a study of blood T cell repertoires in COVID-19. Study overall: Acute-phase and convalescent COVID-19 samples originated in the United States, Italy and Spain. Sources were T cells, B-cell-depleted T cells, or PBMCs; the material itself was cDNA or gDNA.

V lost 5 bases, J lost 3 bases, and 10 bases stayed unmatched. There are 17 residues in the CDR3. In germline, CDR1 is SGHAT, CDR2 FQNNGV. Authors' data handling: For nucleated cells, counts were estimated from reference gene primer amplification. TCRdb keeps only in-frame clones here, not all; method: immunoSEQ multiplex PCR. V, J and clone size were drawn from that table, and D and trimming were deduced from the DNA. This sample has 70,000 to 95,000 clones, with around four fifths found just once. This receptor was obtained from a woman in her sixties with acute or convalescent COVID-19. The rearrangement links TRBV11-2 to TRBJ1-2; 12 bases are a match to TRBD1. Source material: peripheral blood. The CDR3 sequence is CASSGDRGRPIYYGYTF. CDR3 bases: TGTGCCAGCAGCGGGGACAGGGGGCGCCCGATCTACTATGGCTACACCTTC. Together with reference TRBV11-2 and TRBJ1-2, the CDR3 gives the full variable domain: EAGVAQSPRYKIIEKRQSVAFWCNPISGHATLYWYQQILGQGPKLLIQFQNNGVVDDSQLPKDRFSAERLKGVDSTLKIQPAKLEDSAVYLCASSGDRGRPIYYGYTFGSGTRLTVV.